The 29 T cell receptor beta chains in this list originate from one sample, sequenced in a study of blood T cells in healthy people across ages. Then a second PCR, running roughly 7 to 11 cycles, was carried out with a sample-barcoded 5' primer and a J-beta primer mix. TCRdb independently ran MiXCR on the 5' RACE reads; one entry per CDR3 protein. The sample has approximately 790,000 distinct CDR3 sequences, approximately 65% seen once; the top ten hold approximately 30%. Sequencing was performed on blood. These TCRs come from a man aged 25-40 years in good health.

The V gene is TRBV12-3 or TRBV12-4, the J gene TRBJ2-3, with 7 bases aligning to TRBD2. The J segment lost 0 bases and the V segment lost 1 base, leaving 1 base of the junction unmatched. The CDR3 runs to 15 residues. The CDR3 loop reads CASSLERGSTDTQYF. The CDR3 nucleotides are TGTGCCAGCAGTTTAGAGCGGGGAAGCACAGATACGCAGTATTTT.

The chain uses TRBV7-9 and TRBJ1-2; possibly TRBD1 for D (6 bases). The germline V gene encodes CDR1 SEHNR and CDR2 FQNEAQ (reference sequence). The CDR3 has 16 residues. Trimming removed 1 base at V and 1 base at J, with 13 bases between. This CDR3 reads CASSLGPTGINYGYTF. The CDR3 nucleotides are TGTGCCAGCAGCTTAGGCCCCACAGGGATTAACTATGGCTACACCTTC.

The chain has TRBV12-3 or TRBV12-4 and TRBJ1-2, with a weak D call TRBD1 (5 bases). The germline V and J ends were trimmed by 5 bases and 10 bases, with 14 bases remaining between them. CDR3 length: 12 residues. The chain's CDR3 is CASSRSEGYYTF. DNA for the CDR3: TGTGCCAGCAGTCGTTCGGAGGGGTACTACACCTTC.

The sample holds a few counts of this clonotype. J is TRBJ1-2 and V is TRBV7-9; 7 positions match TRBD1. This CDR3 contains 16 residues. Per germline, CDR1 SEHNR and CDR2 FQNEAQ (reference sequence). V lost 3 bases and J lost 1; bases outside the gene matches: 8. The CDR3 region has the DNA TGTGCCAGCAGCTTCTCGGACAGGCGGGATAACTATGGCTACACCTTC. The encoded protein is CASSFSDRRDNYGYTF.

In this sample, this clonotype turned up many times. The rearrangement links TRBV20-1 to TRBJ2-1; possible D gene TRBD1, 5 bases. CDR1 is DFQATT and CDR2 is SNEGSKA in the germline V gene (reference sequence). This CDR3 region has 12 residues. With 2 bases removed from V and 9 bases from J, the gap between germline ends came to 11 bases. CDR3 sequence reads: CSARPGLSEQFF. The CDR3 DNA sequence: TGCAGTGCTAGACCAGGGTTGAGTGAGCAGTTCTTC.

The CDR3 loop reads CASSQDSVWDGTGGTFF. The CDR3 DNA reads TGCGCCAGCAGCCAAGATTCAGTCTGGGACGGGACCGGAGGGACTTTCTTT. The rearrangement uses TRBV4-3 and TRBJ1-1, with D perhaps matching TRBD1 (5 bases). The V end lost 0 bases, the J end lost 12 bases, and 26 bases lay between the germline ends. The CDR3 is made up of 17 amino acids. Germline lookup yields CDR1 LGHNA and CDR2 YSLEER.

The rearrangement joins TRBV20-1 to TRBJ2-1; D remains unclear. The germline CDR1 and CDR2 sequences are DFQATT and SNEGSKA (reference sequence). CDR3 length: 11 amino acids. This CDR3 reads CRAQLGSEQFF. As DNA, the CDR3 is TGCAGAGCCCAGTTAGGTAGTGAGCAGTTCTTC.

Concerning this clonotype: A much larger clone lies a single base off, so this may be a read error. The V and J genes are TRBV29-1 and TRBJ2-7; D could derive from TRBD1 or TRBD2 (5 bases each). Germline V gene data show CDR1 as SQVTM and CDR2 as ANQGSEA. This CDR3 is built from 15 residues. The CDR3 DNA sequence: TGCATTGAAAACCCGGGACGAACGAGGTCCTACGAGCAGTACTTC. Residues: CIENPGRTRSYEQYF.

This rearrangement joins TRBV10-2 to TRBJ1-6; the D gene is possibly TRBD1 (6 bases). This CDR3 contains 17 residues. Per the germline V gene, CDR1 is WSHSY and CDR2 is SAAADI. The germline V and J ends were trimmed by 4 bases and 1 base, with 14 bases remaining between them. The DNA for the CDR3 is TGCGCCAGCAGTGGGCCGGTAGGGGGATCCTATAATTCACCCCTCCACTTT. Translated: CASSGPVGGSYNSPLHF.

The V and J genes are TRBV21-1 and TRBJ2-4. The J call may be faulty, since TRBJ2-5 better matches the DNA end. TRBV21-1 is given as a pseudogene. The CDR3 has 12 residues. The CDR3 protein is CASSKYMETQYF. The CDR3 nucleotides are TGTGCCAGCAGCAAATACATGGAGACCCAGTACTTC.

This clonotype was found once. The chain is built from TRBV28 and TRBJ2-5; D tentatively reads TRBD1 or TRBD2 (5 bases each). The V end lost 4 bases, the J end lost 11 bases, and 20 bases lay between the germline ends. CDR1 and CDR2 (germline): MDHEN, SYDVKM. The CDR3 runs 14 residues. This chain's CDR3 is CASSYDSGGFGQYF. For the CDR3, the DNA is TGTGCCAGCAGTTACGACAGCGGAGGATTTGGGCAGTACTTC.

This chain joins TRBV9 and TRBJ2-4, with D maybe TRBD1 (6 bases). The DNA matches TRBJ2-7 better at its end, which makes the J call doubtful. Germline CDR1 reads SGDLS; CDR2 reads YYNGEE. The CDR3 has 12 amino acids. Here the CDR3 DNA reads TGTGCCAGCAACCAGGACAGCTGCGAGCAGTACTTC. This gives the protein CASNQDSCEQYF.

The V call is TRBV12-3 or TRBV12-4, the J call TRBJ2-1; 8 positions match TRBD2. The CDR3 is 13 residues long. Trimming removed 6 bases from V and 6 bases from J; junction bases left unmatched: 4. In DNA, the CDR3 is TGTGCCAGCAGCGGAGGACTAGCCAATGAGCAGTTCTTC. It translates to CASSGGLANEQFF.

The CDR3 bases are TGTGCCAGCAGCTTAGATTTTATTACAGGGGGTTACAATGAGCAGTTCTTC. Its translation is CASSLDFITGGYNEQFF. The rearrangement uses TRBV11-3 and TRBJ2-1; 8 positions match TRBD1. V shed 0 bases and J 4 bases; nucleotides not matched to a gene: 8. This CDR3 spans 17 amino acids. Germline assignment: CDR1 SGHNT and CDR2 YENEEA.

The V and J genes are TRBV7-3 and TRBJ2-3, with 11 bases that match TRBD2. This CDR3 region has 18 residues. Germline V gene data show CDR1 as SGHTA and CDR2 as FQGTGA. The V segment lost 0 bases and the J segment 9 bases; nucleotides outside the gene matches: 14. The CDR3 loop is CASSLTPLAGGPSVTQYF. The CDR3 bases are TGTGCCAGCAGCTTAACCCCGCTAGCGGGGGGTCCTAGCGTGACGCAGTATTTT.

As concerns this clonotype: One junction end does not reproduce the germline sequence, and a read error may be involved. V usage is TRBV20-1 and J usage is TRBJ1-6; 9 bases align to TRBD1. CDR3 length: 14 residues. Germline lookup yields CDR1 DFQATT and CDR2 SNEGSKA (reference sequence). The CDR3 sequence: CSASSGQGNPPLHF. CDR3 nucleotides: TGCAGTGCTAGTTCAGGACAGGGGAATCCACCCCTCCATTTT.

The J gene is TRBJ1-2, the V gene TRBV6-2 or TRBV6-3; D remains ambiguous. From germline, CDR1 is MNHEY and CDR2 SVGEGT. The V end lost 2 bases, the J end lost 1 base, and 5 bases lay between the germline ends. The CDR3 sequence is 13 residues long. CDR3 sequence reads: CASSYGYNYGYTF. The CDR3 DNA follows: TGTGCCAGCAGTTACGGATATAACTATGGCTACACCTTC.

This clonotype was counted between two and nine times. V is TRBV25-1 and J is TRBJ2-3, with 9 bases fitting TRBD2. Germline CDR1 is MGHDK and CDR2 is SYGVNS. V was pared by 4 bases and J by 2 bases, with 7 bases of the junction left unmatched. The CDR3 runs 16 residues. CDR3 nucleotides: TGTGCCAGCAGTGCCCATAGCGGGAGCAACACAGATACGCAGTATTTT. Translation: CASSAHSGSNTDTQYF.

The chain links TRBV15 to TRBJ2-6; the match to TRBD1 covers 9 bases. The length of the CDR3 is 18 residues. V lost 2 bases and J lost 3; bases outside the gene matches: 8. From germline, CDR1 is LNHNV and CDR2 YYDKDF (reference sequence). The CDR3 sequence is CATSRNIQGAGGANVLTF. Written as DNA, the CDR3 is TGTGCCACCAGCAGAAATATACAGGGGGCAGGTGGGGCCAACGTCCTGACTTTC.

This clonotype showed up just a few times. The chain has TRBV4-3 and TRBJ2-3; the D gene is possibly TRBD2 (5 bases). The V end lost 2 bases, the J end lost 2 bases, and 11 bases lay between the germline ends. The germline gives CDR1 LGHNA, CDR2 YSLEER. The CDR3 is 15 residues long. Here the CDR3 reads CASSQRSAATDTQYF. As DNA, the CDR3 is TGCGCCAGCAGCCAACGGTCAGCGGCCACAGATACGCAGTATTTT.

The rearrangement uses TRBV4-2 and TRBJ2-7; TRBD1 aligns across 9 bases. The CDR3 length is 16 residues. From germline, CDR1 is LGHNA and CDR2 YNFKEQ. The trim removed 0 bases at V and 4 bases at J, leaving 7 bases unmatched. In nucleotides, the CDR3 is TGTGCCAGCAGCCAAGATAGAGGACAGGGGATGTACGAGCAGTACTTC. Protein: CASSQDRGQGMYEQYF.

As for this clonotype: A much larger clone lies a single base off, so this may be a read error. The V gene is TRBV14, the J gene TRBJ1-6; 7 positions match TRBD1. With V trimmed by 3 bases and J by 7 bases, 3 bases remained unmatched. The CDR3 spans 14 residues. Germline V gene lookup returns CDR1 SGHDN and CDR2 FVKESK. CDR3 nucleotides: TGTGCCAGCAGCCAGGGACAGTGGAATTCACCCCTCCACTTT. Translated: CASSQGQWNSPLHF.

J is TRBJ1-2 and V is TRBV2; D gene unclear. V was clipped by 5 bases and J by 0 bases, with 10 bases between them. CDR1 SNHLY and CDR2 FYNNEI come from the germline V gene. The CDR3 is 14 residues long. For the CDR3, the DNA is TGTGCCAGCAGTTCGACAACGTCTAACTATGGCTACACCTTC. Translating gives CASSSTTSNYGYTF.

The V and J genes are TRBV3-1 and TRBJ2-3; 11 nucleotides agree with TRBD2. The CDR3 totals 16 residues. Germline assignment: CDR1 LGHDT and CDR2 YNNKEL (reference sequence). V shed 4 bases, J shed 1 base, and the junction held 4 bases outside the gene matches. The CDR3 DNA is TGTGCCAGCAGCCTCTTACTAGCGGGGGGCACAGATACGCAGTATTTT. Its protein is CASSLLLAGGTDTQYF.

The chain links TRBV20-1 to TRBJ1-2; TRBD1 is a possible D gene (5 bases). The CDR3 extends over 12 amino acids. The germline gives CDR1 DFQATT, CDR2 SNEGSKA (reference sequence). The germline V and J ends were trimmed by 3 bases and 6 bases, with 11 bases remaining between them. The CDR3 is CSARGRGDGYTF. CDR3 DNA sequence: TGCAGTGCTAGGGGTCGAGGGGATGGCTACACCTTC.

J is TRBJ1-5 and V is TRBV29-1; 10 positions match TRBD1. This CDR3 has 13 amino acids. Per the germline V gene, CDR1 is SQVTM and CDR2 is ANQGSEA. V dropped 6 bases and J dropped 7; count of bases not matched to a gene: 6. The CDR3, as DNA: TGCAGCGTCCGGGACAGGGGTTCACAGCCCCAGCATTTT. It is translated as CSVRDRGSQPQHF.

The chain couples TRBV4-3 to TRBJ2-3; 8 positions match TRBD2. This CDR3 comprises 16 residues. V lost 0 bases to trimming and J lost 2 bases; unmatched junction nucleotides: 4. Germline CDR1 is LGHNA and CDR2 is YSLEER. CDR3 residues: CASSQDPGGTTDTQYF. The CDR3 DNA reads as TGCGCCAGCAGCCAAGACCCGGGGGGGACCACAGATACGCAGTATTTT.

This clonotype was detected only a few times. This chain connects TRBV6-5 to TRBJ2-4, with D possibly TRBD1 on 5 matching bases. The J call may be in error: the DNA end matches TRBJ2-7 better. This CDR3 contains 12 residues. Per the germline V gene, CDR1 is MNHEY and CDR2 is SVGAGI. The CDR3 here is CAVQGDLNEQYF. The CDR3 bases are TGTGCCGTGCAGGGTGATTTGAACGAGCAGTACTTC.

On this clonotype itself: A read error may be the cause here, since a much bigger clone is one base away. The V call is TRBV29-1, the J call TRBJ2-5, with TRBD1 matching 8 bases. The CDR3 is 12 residues long. V was clipped by 4 bases and J by 4 bases; unmatched bases: 2. The V gene's germline CDR1 is SQVTM and CDR2 ANQGSEA. The CDR3 nucleotides are TGCAGCGTTGGCAGGGGGCGAGAGACCCAGTACTTC. Amino acid sequence: CSVGRGRETQYF.